These 3 T cell receptor beta chains originate from one sample sequenced in a study of blood T cell repertoires in COVID-19. TCRdb's copy holds only in-frame clones and misses some; the assay was immunoSEQ multiplex PCR. The sample includes roughly 330,000 clones, around four fifths of them seen just once. Sequenced input: peripheral blood. These receptors originate from a woman between 45 and 65 years old with acute or convalescent COVID-19.

CDR3 in DNA: TGTGCCAGCAGCCAAGGCCTTGGACTTTTTGGGACCCAGTACTTC. Its translation is CASSQGLGLFGTQYF. The chain has TRBV3-1 (or the pseudogene TRBV3-2) and TRBJ2-5; the D gene is possibly TRBD2 (5 bases). The V end lost 1 base, the J end lost 7 bases, and 16 bases lay between the germline ends. Germline V lookup: CDR1 LGHDT, CDR2 YNNKEL (reference sequence). This CDR3 has 15 amino acids.

Concerning this clone: This clone may be a read error of a much larger clone one base away. The sample holds other DNA sequences that translate to the same CDR3. This sequence joins TRBV2 and TRBJ1-2; 7 bases match TRBD1. V was clipped by 4 bases and J by 2 bases; unmatched bases: 1. The CDR3 is made up of 13 amino acids. Germline CDR1 SNHLY, CDR2 FYNNEI. The CDR3 loop reads CASSGQGNYGYTF. CDR3 nucleotides: TGTGCCAGCAGTGGACAGGGAAACTATGGCTACACCTTC. Full variable domain (outside the CDR3, taken from reference TRBV2 and TRBJ1-2): EPEVTQTPSHQVTQMGQEVILRCVPISNHLYFYWYRQILGQKVEFLVSFYNNEISEKSEIFDDQFSVERPDGSNFTLKIRSTKLEDSAMYFCASSGQGNYGYTFGSGTRLTVV.

Remarks on this clone: The same CDR3 can be traced to other DNA sequences in this sample. The J gene is TRBJ1-2, the V gene TRBV4-3, with D perhaps TRBD1 (6 bases). V was cut by 0 bases and J by 6 bases, with 8 bases left in between. This CDR3 contains 13 residues. CDR1 is LGHNA and CDR2 is YSLEER in the germline V gene. The CDR3 DNA follows: TGCGCCAGCAGCCAAGAGACAGGTGATGGCTACACCTTC. It is translated as CASSQETGDGYTF.